These 26 T cell receptor beta chains share one sample of origin, sequenced in a study of regulatory T cells in long-lasting Graves disease (dated by TCRdb to the early 2020s). The sample's time point label, in plain terms: persistent/refractory GD, antithyroid drugs over 5 years with positive TRAb. For both TCR sequencing and RNA sequencing, RNA was extracted from PBMCs using TRIzol. Library preparation employed multiplex PCR. TCRdb records Illumina HiSeq 4000 as the sequencer. To build TCR beta libraries, CDR3 regions were amplified by Arm-PCR using iRepertoire HTBI primers. TCRdb reprocessed the public reads (quality trimming at Q25 with fastp, clone calling with MiXCR) and kept in-frame beta chains. When rows share a CDR3 protein, they turn into one entry using the most common DNA and genes. This sample lists about half a million distinct CDR3 sequences; about 20% were detected once. The top ten hold around 13% of the sample.

This specimen was peripheral blood mononuclear cells (PBMCs), taken when the disease was refractory, from a patient treated with antithyroid drugs. The source is a female donor with Graves disease.

In this sample, this clonotype turned up a few times. This chain connects TRBV29-1 to TRBJ1-1, with a tentative D call TRBD1 (5 bases). Per germline, CDR1 SQVTM and CDR2 ANQGSEA. The CDR3 loop spans 14 amino acids. V gave up 4 bases and J gave up 5 bases, with 17 bases separating them. CDR3 DNA: TGCAGCGTTGGGGGTAGAGGGGTTGGGACTGAAGCTTTCTTT. Translated, it gives CSVGGRGVGTEAFF.

This clonotype was detected a few times. The chain combines TRBV3-1 with TRBJ1-5; D unclear. The CDR3 sequence is 15 residues long. Germline loops: CDR1 LGHDT, CDR2 YNNKEL (reference sequence). Trimming shortened V by 5 bases and J by 2 bases, and 13 bases separated the two germline ends. In nucleotides, the CDR3 is TGTGCCAGCAGCGGGGAGGGTGGCGGCAATCAGCCCCAGCATTTT. It translates to CASSGEGGGNQPQHF.

This clonotype was observed at least ten times. The CDR3 DNA sequence: TGTGCCAGCAGGCCGGAGGGACAGGGGAAGTACGAGCAGTACTTC. It translates to CASRPEGQGKYEQYF. This chain links TRBV12-3 or TRBV12-4 with TRBJ2-7; 10 bases are shared with TRBD1. The CDR3 has 15 amino acids. V shed 6 bases, J shed 4 bases, and the junction held 9 bases outside the gene matches.

This clonotype was seen ten or more times. CDR3 bases: TGTGCCAGCACCGGGGGCGTTGCTGAAGCTTTCTTT. Translated: CASTGGVAEAFF. This chain joins TRBV7-2 and TRBJ1-1, with D possibly being TRBD1 (6 bases). Germline V lookup: CDR1 SGHTA, CDR2 FQGNSA. The CDR3 is 12 amino acids. Trimming shortened V by 7 bases and J by 6 bases, and 12 bases separated the two germline ends.

The sample holds a few counts of this clonotype. A single base separates this from a much larger clone, so it may be a read error. The chain recombines TRBV28 with TRBJ2-2; the D gene is possibly TRBD2 (5 bases). CDR1 and CDR2 from the germline V gene are MDHEN and SYDVKM. The V and J ends lost 7 bases and 7 bases respectively, with 13 bases between them. The CDR3 length is 13 residues. DNA for the CDR3: TGTGCCAGCACACCCTACGGAGGCGGGGAGCTGTTTTTT. Translated: CASTPYGGGELFF.

V and J are TRBV18 and TRBJ1-5; tentatively, D is TRBD1 (6 bases). Germline CDR1 reads KGHSH; CDR2 reads LQKENI. The CDR3 has 16 residues. The V gene lost 2 bases and the J gene lost 0 bases, with 11 bases spanning the gap. The CDR3, as DNA: TGTGCCAGCTCACCATCAGGGGACTCTAGCAATCAGCCCCAGCATTTT. Amino acid sequence: CASSPSGDSSNQPQHF.

This clonotype showed up just a few times. The chain links TRBV6-1 to TRBJ2-2, with 10 bases that match TRBD2. This CDR3 is built from 16 residues. Losses at the gene ends were 7 bases for V and 0 bases for J; bases not matched to a gene: 5. Germline V gene lookup returns CDR1 MNHNS and CDR2 SASEGT. CDR3 bases: TGTGCCAGCACCAGACTAGCGGGTACGAACACCGGGGAGCTGTTTTTT. As protein: CASTRLAGTNTGELFF.

The chain uses TRBV29-1 and TRBJ2-5, with 7 bases aligning to TRBD1. V dropped 6 bases and J dropped 1; count of bases not matched to a gene: 14. Germline CDR1 and CDR2: SQVTM and ANQGSEA. This CDR3 comprises 16 residues. The CDR3 loop is CSVRTLRDSLQETQYF. DNA of the CDR3: TGCAGCGTGCGGACCCTCCGGGACAGCCTCCAAGAGACCCAGTACTTC. Looking up the rest from reference TRBV29-1 and TRBJ2-5 gives the full variable domain: SAVISQKPSRDICQRGTSLTIQCQVDSQVTMMFWYRQQPGQSLTLIATANQGSEATYESGFVIDKFPISRPNLTFSTLTVSNMSPEDSSIYLCSVRTLRDSLQETQYFGPGTRLLVL.

This clonotype was seen at least ten times. The chain links TRBV28 to TRBJ2-7, with 9 bases identical to TRBD1. The CDR3 contains 14 residues. The junction had 6 bases not matched to a gene; V was cut back by 5 bases and J by 4 bases. The germline gives CDR1 MDHEN, CDR2 SYDVKM. The CDR3 protein is CASSVTGGEYEQYF. CDR3 nucleotides: TGTGCCAGCAGTGTTACAGGGGGCGAGTACGAGCAGTACTTC.

The genes are TRBV10-2 and TRBJ1-5, with 7 nucleotides matching TRBD1. V was pared by 4 bases and J by 1 base, with 4 bases of the junction left unmatched. The germline CDR1 and CDR2 sequences are WSHSY and SAAADI. The CDR3 spans 15 residues. The CDR3 loop reads CASSVSRGSNQPQHF. Written as DNA, the CDR3 is TGCGCCAGCAGTGTAAGCAGGGGGAGCAATCAGCCCCAGCATTTT.

The V gene is TRBV7-9, the J gene TRBJ2-7, with D uncertain. Germline values: CDR1 SEHNR, CDR2 FQNEAQ (reference sequence). The CDR3 length is 13 residues. With 4 bases removed from V and 1 base from J, the gap between germline ends came to 8 bases. Here the CDR3 reads CASSYSESYEQYF. CDR3 sequence (DNA): TGTGCCAGCAGCTACTCGGAATCCTACGAGCAGTACTTC.

V gene TRBV19 combines with J gene TRBJ2-7, with 8 bases lining up with TRBD2. The junction had 0 bases not matched to a gene; V was cut back by 3 bases and J by 2 bases. Per the germline V gene, CDR1 is LNHDA and CDR2 is SQIVND (reference sequence). CDR3 length: 13 residues. The chain's CDR3 is CASSMGLAYEQYF. Written as DNA, the CDR3 is TGTGCCAGTAGTATGGGACTAGCCTACGAGCAGTACTTC.

This clonotype was detected a few times. The chain is built from TRBV20-1 and TRBJ2-7; 7 bases fit TRBD2. CDR3 length: 17 residues. Germline V lookup: CDR1 DFQATT, CDR2 SNEGSKA (reference sequence). After removal of 5 bases from V and 0 bases from J, the junction contained 16 bases not matched to a gene. The CDR3 DNA reads as TGCAGTGCTGAGAGATTGGACACAGCGGGGTTCTCCTACGAGCAGTACTTC. Amino acids: CSAERLDTAGFSYEQYF.

Ten or more counts support this clonotype. The J gene is TRBJ2-6, the V gene TRBV25-1; D may be TRBD2 (6 bases). This CDR3 is built from 15 residues. Germline-derived CDR1 and CDR2 are MGHDK and SYGVNS. V was cut by 4 bases and J by 1 base, with 8 bases left in between. In nucleotides, the CDR3 is TGTGCCAGCAGTGGACGGGAGTCTGGGGCCAACGTCCTGACTTTC. Translation: CASSGRESGANVLTF. The full variable domain, in which reference TRBV25-1 and TRBJ2-6 provide the parts outside the CDR3, is EADIYQTPRYLVIGTGKKITLECSQTMGHDKMYWYQQDPGMELHLIHYSYGVNSTEKGDLSSESTVSRIRTEHFPLTLESARPSHTSQYLCASSGRESGANVLTFGAGSRLTVL.

The J gene is TRBJ1-1, the V gene TRBV18, with 8 bases fitting TRBD1. The length of the CDR3 is 14 residues. Germline trimming cut 5 bases from V and 2 bases from J; bases unmatched to any gene: 4. Germline loops: CDR1 KGHSH, CDR2 LQKENI. The CDR3 region has the DNA TGTGCCAGCTCAGACACAGGGGGAAACACTGAAGCTTTCTTT. It yields the protein CASSDTGGNTEAFF.

The J gene is TRBJ2-7, the V gene TRBV28, with TRBD2 matching over 8 bases. Germline V CDR1 and CDR2: MDHEN, SYDVKM. V trimming: 11 bases; J trimming: 6 bases; junction bases outside the gene matches: 15. CDR3 length: 14 amino acids. DNA for the CDR3: TGTGCCTCCCAGGGGAGAGCGGGAGAAGTCGAGCAGTACTTC. It is translated as CASQGRAGEVEQYF.

As for this clonotype: A much larger clone lies one base from this, so it may be a read error. This chain uses TRBV12-3 or TRBV12-4 with TRBJ2-7, with TRBD2 as a possible D gene (6 bases). The length of the CDR3 is 14 residues. The V end was cut by 4 bases, the J end by 1 base, with 11 bases between. This chain's CDR3 is CASSSEGRSYEQYF. DNA of the CDR3: TGTGCCAGCAGTTCCGAGGGGAGGTCCTACGAGCAGTACTTC.

This clonotype was observed a few times. This rearrangement joins TRBV6-1 to TRBJ2-7, with TRBD2 matching 11 bases. V lost 7 bases, J lost 7 bases, and 9 bases stayed unmatched. Per the germline V gene, CDR1 is MNHNS and CDR2 is SASEGT. The CDR3 contains 14 residues. The CDR3 is CASNNPGLAAEQYF. The CDR3 DNA reads as TGTGCCAGCAACAACCCGGGACTAGCGGCTGAGCAGTACTTC.

This chain uses TRBV6-1 with TRBJ2-7, with D possibly TRBD2 on 6 matching bases. The CDR3 is 15 residues long. Per germline, CDR1 MNHNS and CDR2 SASEGT. The germline V and J ends were trimmed by 5 bases and 0 bases, with 14 bases remaining between them. As DNA, the CDR3 is TGTGCCAGCAGTACTTGGACTACGAGCTCCTACGAGCAGTACTTC. Translated, it gives CASSTWTTSSYEQYF.

Many counts were recorded for this clonotype. This chain links TRBV20-1 with TRBJ2-7; 7 positions match TRBD2. Germline assignment: CDR1 DFQATT and CDR2 SNEGSKA (reference sequence). The CDR3 is 12 residues long. CDR3 coding DNA: TGCAGCGGCAGGAGGGAGGGCTACGAGCAGTACTTC. Its translation is CSGRREGYEQYF.

There are a few counts of this clonotype. The chain combines TRBV3-1 with TRBJ2-5; 10 bases map to TRBD1. Germline CDR1 is LGHDT and CDR2 is YNNKEL (reference sequence). The CDR3 has 15 residues. V lost 4 bases and J lost 1; bases outside the gene matches: 3. The CDR3 loop is CASSPGDRGQETQYF. CDR3 DNA: TGTGCCAGCAGCCCAGGGGACAGGGGCCAAGAGACCCAGTACTTC.

The chain carries TRBV6-1 and TRBJ1-5; D remains ambiguous. Germline CDR1 MNHNS, CDR2 SASEGT. V was pared by 5 bases and J by 7 bases, with 12 bases between. The CDR3 consists of 13 residues. The CDR3, as DNA: TGTGCCAGCAGTTACCGAGGTGCCCAGCCCCAGCATTTT. Translation gives CASSYRGAQPQHF.

Many counts were recorded for this clonotype. Here the CDR3 DNA reads TGTGCCAGCAGCTCGCAGGGCGGGGGGCTGAGGAGCAATCAGCCCCAGCATTTT. It is translated as CASSSQGGGLRSNQPQHF. The rearrangement links TRBV7-2 to TRBJ1-5; TRBD1 might be the D (6 bases). The CDR3 contains 18 residues. V was cut by 4 bases and J by 1 base, with 20 bases left in between. Germline V gives CDR1 SGHTA, CDR2 FQGNSA.

This clonotype was picked up many times. This chain joins TRBV15 and TRBJ1-1, with TRBD1 as a possible D gene (5 bases). The CDR3 spans 14 residues. The V and J ends lost 2 bases and 1 base respectively, with 8 bases between them. CDR1 and CDR2 (germline): LNHNV, YYDKDF (reference sequence). CDR3 coding DNA: TGTGCCACCAGCAGAACCAGGGAGAACACTGAAGCTTTCTTT. Protein: CATSRTRENTEAFF.

The chain combines TRBV4-2 with TRBJ2-1, with 8 bases fitting TRBD2. The CDR3 sequence is 16 residues long. Germline V gene lookup returns CDR1 LGHNA and CDR2 YNFKEQ. Germline trimming cut 1 base from V and 3 bases from J; bases unmatched to any gene: 5. The CDR3 sequence: CASSQGTSRNYNEQFF. The CDR3 DNA follows: TGTGCCAGCAGCCAAGGGACTAGCAGAAACTACAATGAGCAGTTCTTC.

The chain couples TRBV7-2 to TRBJ1-3, with 8 bases identical to TRBD1. Germline CDR1 is SGHTA and CDR2 is FQGNSA. The CDR3 runs to 14 residues. J gave up 3 bases and V 5 bases, and 3 bases lay outside the gene matches. In nucleotides, the CDR3 is TGTGCCAGCAGCCCACAGGGGGTTGGAAACACCATATATTTT. It yields the protein CASSPQGVGNTIYF.